The text below deals with one T cell receptor beta chain. From the RT-PCR reads, TCRdb called clonotypes with MiXCR, one entry per CDR3 protein. The sample lists approximately 200,000 distinct CDR3 sequences, 41% occurring once. This sample is part of a study of patients and donors after allogeneic stem cell transplantation. Germline V gene lookup returns CDR1 SGHAT and CDR2 FQNNGV. The CDR3 covers 15 residues. The V gene lost 1 base and the J gene lost 4 bases, with 13 bases spanning the gap. V gene TRBV11-2 combines with J gene TRBJ2-5; the D gene is possibly TRBD2 (6 bases). The clonotype was recovered from a human donor who was either an allogeneic HSCT recipient or a stem cell or donor lymphocyte infusion donor (not recorded which). It is not recorded whose cells these are; they may come from a transplant donor. The sample comprised blood, either unsorted or a sorted T cell fraction (not recorded which). The CDR3, as DNA: TGTGCCAGCAGCTTAGTTCCCGCGGGGCCAGAGACCCAGTACTTC. This sequence encodes CASSLVPAGPETQYF.